Described below is a single TCR beta chain sequence and its context. This sample was included in a study of T cells in Graves' hyperthyroidism and ophthalmopathy. This CDR3 is 15 amino acids long. The V gene's germline CDR1 is MNHNS and CDR2 SASEGT. V shed 6 bases and J 4 bases; nucleotides not matched to a gene: 7. For Graves' hyperthyroidism to be stable, ophthalmopathy could not progress within 18 months. Researchers took RNA transcripts and amplified the TCR beta CDR3 regions from them. Using the HTBI primer set, a first-round RT-PCR was run on the TCR CDR3. Via MiXCR, TCRdb re-called the multiplex PCR reads, giving one row per CDR3 protein. In the table there are some 740,000 distinct CDR3 sequences, approximately 15% of which are singletons.

Sequencing used blood. The rearrangement uses TRBV6-1 and TRBJ1-4, with TRBD1 identical over 8 bases. This receptor was identified in a woman aged 18-29 years with Graves' hyperthyroidism. DNA for the CDR3: TGTGCCAGCAGCCGAAGGACAGGGAGTAATGAAAAACTGTTTTTT. It is translated as CASSRRTGSNEKLFF.